What follows are 20 T cell receptor beta chains derived from one specimen sequenced in a study of CD8+CD57+ T cells in acquired aplastic anemia. Genomic DNA provided the template from which TCR beta VDJ and CDR3 profiles were obtained. Each CDR3 protein is one row after TCRdb ran MiXCR on the reads. The table lists 400,000 to 600,000 distinct CDR3 sequences, roughly a third of them singletons. CD8+CD57+ cell expansion, shown by flow cytometry, had occurred in the patients selected for sequencing. Sequenced sample: sorted CD4+, CD8+, or CD8+CD57+ T cells (not recorded which) from PBMCs. These TCRs come from a human donor with aplastic anemia.

This clonotype was counted at least ten times. The chain links TRBV19 to TRBJ2-2, with 9 bases identical to TRBD1. V dropped 7 bases and J dropped 3; count of bases not matched to a gene: 6. The CDR3 loop spans 15 amino acids. Germline-derived CDR1 and CDR2 are LNHDA and SQIVND (reference sequence). The CDR3 DNA reads TGTGCCAGTACAGAGGGACAGGGATACACCGGGGAGCTGTTTTTT. Translated, it gives CASTEGQGYTGELFF. The full variable domain, completed using reference TRBV19 and TRBJ2-2, is DGGITQSPKYLFRKEGQNVTLSCEQNLNHDAMYWYRQDPGQGLRLIYYSQIVNDFQKGDIAEGYSVSREKKESFPLTVTSAQKNPTAFYLCASTEGQGYTGELFFGEGSRLTVL.

The chain has TRBV20-1 and TRBJ2-5; tentative D call: TRBD2 (7 bases). V gave up 3 bases and J gave up 5 bases, with 22 bases separating them. The CDR3 has 16 residues. The germline gives CDR1 DFQATT, CDR2 SNEGSKA (reference sequence). As DNA, the CDR3 is TGCAGTGCTAGGGGCGGGGGCCGAGTAGACTTGGAGACCCAGTACTTC. Translation: CSARGGGRVDLETQYF.

V usage is TRBV24-1 and J usage is TRBJ2-7; 7 bases fit TRBD2. The CDR3 is 15 residues long. With 3 bases clipped from V and 1 base from J, the junction kept 5 bases outside the gene matches. Germline V gene data show CDR1 as KGHDR and CDR2 as SFDVKD. The CDR3 here is CATSDPGLPSYEQYV. As DNA, the CDR3 is TGTGCCACCAGTGATCCGGGACTACCTTCCTACGAGCAGTACGTC.

This chain joins TRBV10-2 and TRBJ2-6, with 7 bases aligning to TRBD1. In germline, CDR1 is WSHSY, CDR2 SAAADI. The length of the CDR3 is 17 residues. V was pared by 11 bases and J by 3 bases, with 16 bases of the junction left unmatched. The CDR3 DNA follows: TGCGCCTCCTCTAACAAAAAGACAGGGTATGGGGCCAACGTCCTGACTTTC. It is translated as CASSNKKTGYGANVLTF.

This clonotype was recorded at least ten times. V and J are TRBV11-2 and TRBJ1-2; 9 nucleotides line up with TRBD1. The CDR3 sequence is 16 residues long. V gave up 1 base and J gave up 2 bases; unmatched junction bases: 5. The germline CDR1 and CDR2 sequences are SGHAT and FQNNGV. The CDR3 spells CASSLVPGQGNYGYTF. Written as DNA, the CDR3 is TGTGCCAGCAGCTTAGTCCCGGGACAGGGAAACTATGGCTACACCTTC.

This clonotype was recorded many times. The CDR3, as DNA: TGTGCCAGCAAAGGGGGAGGGAGCAATCAGCCCCAGCATTTT. Its protein product is CASKGGGSNQPQHF. The chain joins TRBV6-1 to TRBJ1-5; tentative D call: TRBD1 (6 bases). Between the trimmed V and J ends, which lost 7 bases and 1 base, there was a span of 11 bases. The CDR3 consists of 14 residues. The germline CDR1 and CDR2 sequences are MNHNS and SASEGT.

The rearrangement uses TRBV20-1 and TRBJ1-3, with TRBD1 as a possible D gene (6 bases). The CDR3 runs to 15 residues. Between the trimmed V and J ends, which lost 6 bases and 1 base, there was a span of 16 bases. Germline V gives CDR1 DFQATT, CDR2 SNEGSKA (reference sequence). CDR3 amino acids: CSAYPGDHSGNTIYF. The CDR3 bases are TGCAGTGCCTACCCAGGGGATCATTCTGGAAACACCATATATTTT.

This chain links TRBV6-1 with TRBJ1-1; D might be TRBD1 (6 bases). Trimming removed 6 bases from V and 3 bases from J, with 11 bases in between. Germline CDR1 MNHNS, CDR2 SASEGT. The CDR3 consists of 13 residues. CDR3 in amino acids: CASSGTKDTEAFF. CDR3 coding DNA: TGTGCCAGCAGCGGGACAAAAGACACTGAAGCTTTCTTT.

This clonotype was seen repeatedly, ten times or more. The rearrangement uses TRBV10-3 and TRBJ1-4, with 7 bases matching TRBD1. J was trimmed by 6 bases and V by 4 bases; bases with no gene match: 5. The CDR3 is 14 amino acids. CDR1 and CDR2 (germline): ENHRY, SYGVKD. The CDR3 nucleotides read TGTGCCATCAGTGTAGGGGGCGTAGATGAAAAACTGTTTTTT. It specifies CAISVGGVDEKLFF.

The chain recombines TRBV29-1 with TRBJ1-2, with 11 bases fitting TRBD1. CDR3 length: 15 residues. V trimming: 1 base; J trimming: 5 bases; junction bases outside the gene matches: 6. The V gene's germline CDR1 is SQVTM and CDR2 ANQGSEA. The chain's CDR3 is CSVEGTGGHGYGYTF. The CDR3 DNA sequence: TGCAGCGTTGAAGGGACAGGGGGCCATGGGTATGGCTACACCTTC.

The genes are TRBV14 and TRBJ1-6; 8 bases map to TRBD1. CDR1 is SGHDN, CDR2 FVKESK, per germline. Trimming cost V 1 base and J 7 bases; bases outside gene matches: 9. This CDR3 region has 17 residues. CDR3 coding DNA: TGTGCCAGCAGCCAAGTGGCCAGGGGGCGCGGGAATTCACCCCTCCACTTT. This translates into CASSQVARGRGNSPLHF.

The chain couples TRBV7-3 to TRBJ1-3; tentative D call: TRBD1 (5 bases). Germline V lookup: CDR1 SGHTA, CDR2 FQGTGA. This CDR3 has 14 amino acids. V lost 10 bases, J lost 0 bases, and 13 bases lay in between. The CDR3 nucleotides are TGTGCCAACAGTCTTCAGGGCTCTGGAAACACCATATATTTT. Its translation: CANSLQGSGNTIYF.

Ten or more counts support this clonotype. The V call is TRBV5-1, the J call TRBJ2-7; 7 bases map to TRBD1. V was pared by 4 bases and J by 1 base, with 5 bases of the junction left unmatched. The length of the CDR3 is 14 residues. Germline values: CDR1 SGHRS, CDR2 YFSETQ. In nucleotides, the CDR3 is TGCGCCAGCAGCGGGGGACAGCAATCCTACGAGCAGTACTTC. As protein: CASSGGQQSYEQYF.

This clonotype appeared a few times. The V call is TRBV28, the J call TRBJ2-6, with D unclear. The ends were cut back, 6 bases at V and 2 bases at J, with 8 bases in the middle. The CDR3 is 14 amino acids. Looked up from germline, CDR1 is MDHEN and CDR2 is SYDVKM. CDR3 DNA: TGTGCCAGCAGATCTCGAGCTGGGGCCAACGTCCTGACTTTC. This gives the protein CASRSRAGANVLTF. Full variable domain (rest looked up from reference TRBV28 and TRBJ2-6): DVKVTQSSRYLVKRTGEKVFLECVQDMDHENMFWYRQDPGLGLRLIYFSYDVKMKEKGDIPEGYSVSREKKERFSLILESASTNQTSMYLCASRSRAGANVLTFGAGSRLTVL.

This clonotype was seen repeatedly, ten times or more. The chain has TRBV20-1 and TRBJ2-5; D is uncertain. Germline V gene sequence: CDR1 DFQATT, CDR2 SNEGSKA (reference sequence). V lost 3 bases and J 1 base, leaving 3 bases between the germline ends. CDR3 size: 11 residues. CDR3 loop: CSASFQETQYF. In DNA form, the CDR3 reads TGCAGTGCTAGTTTCCAAGAGACCCAGTACTTC.

As concerns this clonotype: A read error may be the cause here, since a much bigger clone is one base away. The J gene is TRBJ2-3, the V gene TRBV7-9; unclear D gene. This CDR3 has 12 amino acids. V lost 7 bases and J lost 8, with 13 bases in between. In germline, CDR1 is SEHNR, CDR2 FQNEAQ (reference sequence). The CDR3 DNA is TGTGCCAGCACCCTTACGGTCGCTACGCAGTATTTT. Protein sequence: CASTLTVATQYF.

This chain joins TRBV6-1 and TRBJ1-4; 7 bases map to TRBD1. After removal of 6 bases from V and 8 bases from J, the junction contained 12 bases not matched to a gene. The CDR3 loop spans 15 amino acids. Germline V lookup: CDR1 MNHNS, CDR2 SASEGT. CDR3 in amino acids: CASRPRQGVREKLFF. The CDR3 DNA sequence: TGTGCCAGCAGGCCTAGACAGGGTGTGCGCGAAAAACTGTTTTTT.

This clonotype showed up just a few times. This sequence may be a read error, since a much larger clone differs from it by one base. V is TRBV9 and J is TRBJ2-7; no reliable D call. This CDR3 has 15 amino acids. V shed 0 bases and J shed 1 base, with 11 bases lying between them. Germline lookup yields CDR1 SGDLS and CDR2 YYNGEE. CDR3 bases: TGTGCCAGCAGCGTAGGGCCGATGGGGTCCTACGAGCAGTACTTC. It codes for CASSVGPMGSYEQYF.

This sequence joins TRBV4-1 and TRBJ1-5; D gene unclear. The germline CDR1 and CDR2 sequences are MGHRA and YSYEKL. Trimming stripped 1 base from V and 6 bases from J, with 10 bases between. This CDR3 region has 14 residues. The CDR3 sequence is CASSQGTGSQPQHF. Here the CDR3 DNA reads TGCGCCAGCAGCCAAGGGACGGGTTCTCAGCCCCAGCATTTT.

The sample holds a few counts of this clonotype. This CDR3 is CSARDFTGRTNEQYF. The CDR3 DNA reads as TGCAGTGCTAGAGATTTCACAGGGCGGACTAACGAGCAGTACTTC. This rearrangement joins TRBV20-1 to TRBJ2-7, with D possibly called TRBD1 or TRBD2 (6 bases each). Germline CDR1 DFQATT, CDR2 SNEGSKA (reference sequence). Trimming removed 0 bases from V and 5 bases from J, with 17 bases in between. The CDR3 length is 15 residues.